This TCR beta chain was sequenced for a study of shared clonotypes between healthy human individuals. Study as a whole: CD4 naive and CD4 memory each took three plates per donor, while CD8 naive took two and CD8 memory one. Overall study findings and caveats: Naive subsets usually exceeded memory subsets in estimated richness.

To note about this clone: What it binds is unknown.

In the CD4+ fraction, cells were divided into CD45RA+ naive and CD45RA-negative memory subsets. The junction had 8 bases not matched to a gene; V was cut back by 4 bases and J by 4 bases. Germline V gives CDR1 MGHRA, CDR2 YSYEKL. This CDR3 has 16 amino acids. Only in-frame clones appear in the TCRdb table, and some are missing; sequencing was by immunoSEQ multiplex PCR. The repertoire consists of around 980,000 clones, with about four fifths occurring once and the leading ten covering 0.5% to 0.65%. The chain has TRBV4-1 and TRBJ2-2, with 8 nucleotides matching TRBD1. The receptor's source is a man younger than 35 in good health. Some clones in this sample may be carry-over from other donors' samples. Material for sequencing was memory CD4+ T cells from PBMCs. Indicated subset: CD45RA-negative fraction. The CDR3 spells CASSPRQGRATGELFF. The CDR3 DNA sequence: TGCGCCAGCAGCCCGCGACAGGGGAGAGCCACCGGGGAGCTGTTTTTT.